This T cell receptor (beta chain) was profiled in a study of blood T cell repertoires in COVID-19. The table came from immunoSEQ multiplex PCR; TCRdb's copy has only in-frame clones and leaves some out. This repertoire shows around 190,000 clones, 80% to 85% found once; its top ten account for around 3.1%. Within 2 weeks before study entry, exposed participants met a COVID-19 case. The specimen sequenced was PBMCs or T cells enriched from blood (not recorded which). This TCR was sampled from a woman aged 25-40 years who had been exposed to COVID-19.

Here the CDR3 DNA reads TGCGCCAGCAGCCCAAGGGGGGGAGAAGCTTTCTTT. Amino acid sequence: CASSPRGGEAFF. The chain joins TRBV4-1 to TRBJ1-1, with D possibly matching TRBD1 (6 bases). Trimming cost V 4 bases and J 8 bases, with 11 bases left between them. This CDR3 region has 12 residues. In germline, CDR1 is MGHRA, CDR2 YSYEKL.